These T cell receptor beta chains were read from a single sample in a study of post-analysis software for immune sequencing data. TCRdb processed the PCR reads anew with MiXCR; each CDR3 protein has one entry. The profile shows roughly 650,000 distinct CDR3 sequences, roughly three fifths of them singletons. The material sequenced was blood. The receptor source for this set is a girl aged 2 to 10 with multiple sclerosis. Each CDR3 is given with its conserved first and last residue. D genes are given only for firm matches.

V | D | CDR3
TRBV5-1 | TRBD2 | CASHTPGGEADTQYF
TRBV7-2 | NA | CASSLEDVVPLHF
TRBV7-8 | NA | CASSSKADSYEQYF
TRBV20-1 | NA | CSASRPNTEAFF
TRBV10-3 | TRBD1 | CAIREGQGDEQYF
TRBV10-3 | TRBD2 | CAIGVRLAGDEQYF
TRBV6-5 | TRBD1 | CASSHDRGPYEQYF
TRBV20-1 | TRBD2 | CSARDPGGPEDTQYF
TRBV7-6 | TRBD2 | CASSPILSGRSYNEQFF
TRBV11-2 | NA | CASSPGVLYGYTF
TRBV7-9 | NA | CASSLGGRTQYF
TRBV25-1 | NA | CASSEFGQGIDGYTF
TRBV7-9 | NA | CAWGLEKLFF
TRBV3-1 | NA | CASSQARTEAFF
TRBV5-1 | TRBD2 | CASSGIGTTRLEKETQYF
TRBV7-9 | NA | CASSLETQYF
TRBV3-1 | TRBD2 | CASSQVAAGSGELFF
TRBV6-5 | NA | CASSYSIGLSNEQFF
TRBV5-1 | NA | CASRVESGANVLTF
TRBV20-1 | TRBD2 | CSARDSGLGTGELFF
TRBV20-1 | TRBD1 | CSARAGPGGVQNEKLFF
TRBV12-3/TRBV12-4 | NA | CASSPAGVYGYTF
TRBV6-1 | NA | CASSPDGPRGYTF
TRBV11-3 | NA | CASSLVAGDWAFF
TRBV4-2 | NA | CASSQDRVSGELFF
TRBV27 | NA | CASSPPGASGANVLTF
TRBV5-1 | NA | CASSNQPSEAEQYF
TRBV4-3 | NA | CASSQDGEVGANVLTF
TRBV2 | NA | CASRGSGRHQPQHF
TRBV12-3/TRBV12-4 | NA | CASSPQSPTAGMNTEAFF
TRBV12-3/TRBV12-4 | NA | CASSFIGRGETQYF
TRBV5-1 | NA | CASSRQAPGETQYF
TRBV6-5 | NA | CATRMSSYNEQFF
TRBV12-5 | NA | CASGLDLNYGYTF
TRBV7-8 | NA | CASSSDINEQFF
TRBV20-1 | NA | CRARAEGQPQHF
TRBV15 | NA | CATSERASRRSYNEQFF
TRBV7-2 | NA | CVSSPGIPNEQFF
TRBV29-1 | NA | CSVVGHREKTEAFF
TRBV12-3/TRBV12-4 | TRBD1 | CASSLEGARDEQFF
TRBV11-3 | NA | CASSSKISYNEQFF
TRBV6-5 | NA | CASSSSTGNTEAFF
TRBV6-6 | NA | CASSYSKGYEQYF
TRBV12-3/TRBV12-4 | TRBD2 | CASSFAPPGGGIQYF
TRBV7-8 | TRBD1 | CASSQRQGANTQYF
TRBV20-1 | TRBD2 | CSAREGAGSTDTQYF
TRBV20-1 | NA | CSARGLGVNNEQFF
TRBV3-1 | NA | CASSQDLPLRLGTETQYF
TRBV7-2 | TRBD1 | CASSSHRGNGYTF
TRBV29-1 | NA | CSVDSNTDTQYF